These 10 T cell receptor beta chains came from one sample sequenced in a study of CD8+CD57+ T cells in acquired aplastic anemia. The study profiled TCR beta VDJ and CDR3 using genomic DNA as template. TCRdb reanalysed the reads using MiXCR and keeps one entry per CDR3 protein. The table records some 82,000 distinct CDR3 sequences, roughly half of them present only once. Sequencing was carried out using sorted CD4+, CD8+, or CD8+CD57+ T cells (not recorded which) from PBMCs. The source of these receptors is a human donor in good health, serving as a control.

The rearrangement links TRBV29-1 to TRBJ2-7, with TRBD1 identical over 8 bases. The CDR3 spans 15 residues. With 4 bases clipped from V and 6 bases from J, the junction kept 14 bases outside the gene matches. Germline-derived CDR1 and CDR2 are SQVTM and ANQGSEA. CDR3 loop: CSVVSRDRGGLEQYF. CDR3 DNA sequence: TGCAGCGTTGTGTCTAGAGACAGGGGTGGTCTCGAGCAGTACTTC.

This rearrangement joins TRBV25-1 to TRBJ2-7; D is possibly TRBD1 (5 bases). The length of the CDR3 is 14 residues. The V gene's germline CDR1 is MGHDK and CDR2 SYGVNS. With 10 bases removed from V and 5 bases from J, the gap between germline ends came to 21 bases. The CDR3 coding sequence is TGTGCCATCGGAGTGGGGCTAGTCACCCACGAGCAGTACTTC. Protein: CAIGVGLVTHEQYF.

The J gene is TRBJ2-1, the V gene TRBV9, with TRBD2 identical over 11 bases. The CDR3 is 15 residues long. Germline CDR1 and CDR2: SGDLS and YYNGEE. The ends lost 4 bases at V and 4 bases at J; junction bases unmatched: 4. The CDR3 DNA sequence: TGTGCCAGCAGCTTACTAGCGGGGGCGTACAATGAGCAGTTCTTC. Encoded protein: CASSLLAGAYNEQFF.

Concerning this clonotype: Since a much larger clone is just one base distant, this may be a read error. The chain joins TRBV4-1 to TRBJ1-5; possibly TRBD1 for D (5 bases). The CDR3 is 15 amino acids. Germline loops: CDR1 MGHRA, CDR2 YSYEKL. Deletions cut 4 bases from V and 5 bases from J, with 15 bases between. This chain's CDR3 is CASSPMGGSDQPQHF. DNA for the CDR3: TGCGCCAGCAGCCCTATGGGGGGAAGCGATCAGCCCCAGCATTTT.

This chain uses TRBV9 with TRBJ2-2, with D unresolved. Looked up from germline, CDR1 is SGDLS and CDR2 is YYNGEE. The CDR3 contains 11 residues. V lost 4 bases, J lost 7 bases, and 5 bases lay in between. Written as DNA, the CDR3 is TGTGCCAGCAGCCCCAGCGGGGAGCTGTTTTTT. It specifies CASSPSGELFF.

This clonotype was detected many times. The chain combines TRBV9 with TRBJ2-5, with 8 bases fitting TRBD1. V lost 3 bases to trimming and J lost 4 bases; unmatched junction nucleotides: 11. The germline CDR1 and CDR2 sequences are SGDLS and YYNGEE. This CDR3 comprises 16 residues. Here the CDR3 reads CASSARTGHEVETQYF. The CDR3 DNA reads TGTGCCAGCAGCGCAAGGACAGGGCACGAAGTAGAGACCCAGTACTTC.

The V and J genes are TRBV19 and TRBJ2-7, with 10 positions matching TRBD1. Germline lookup yields CDR1 LNHDA and CDR2 SQIVND (reference sequence). The CDR3 has 14 amino acids. The junction had 4 bases not matched to a gene; V was cut back by 4 bases and J by 4 bases. The CDR3 coding sequence is TGTGCCAGTAGTACTGCGGACAGGGGGTACGAGCAGTACTTC. Residues: CASSTADRGYEQYF.

The V call is TRBV19, the J call TRBJ1-2, with D possibly matching TRBD1 (6 bases). Germline V lookup: CDR1 LNHDA, CDR2 SQIVND (reference sequence). The CDR3 contains 13 residues. V lost 10 bases and J 7 bases, leaving 19 bases between the germline ends. CDR3 DNA: TGTGCCATCAGCAGGGGCCTTCTCGGTGGCTACACCTTC. As protein: CAISRGLLGGYTF.

This clonotype was observed many times. This chain uses TRBV12-3 or TRBV12-4 with TRBJ2-1; D is possibly TRBD2 (5 bases). Deletions cut 9 bases from V and 4 bases from J, with 16 bases between. The CDR3 is 14 residues long. The CDR3: CASGPVTGYNEQFF. The CDR3 DNA reads TGTGCCAGTGGCCCGGTGACGGGGTACAATGAGCAGTTCTTC.

The chain is built from TRBV29-1 and TRBJ2-1; D call uncertain. CDR3 length: 10 residues. Looked up from germline, CDR1 is SQVTM and CDR2 is ANQGSEA. Trimming cost V 4 bases and J 8 bases, with 6 bases left between them. The chain's CDR3 is CSVGLDEQFF. CDR3 in DNA: TGCAGCGTTGGTCTCGATGAGCAGTTCTTC.